This T cell receptor beta chain emerged from a study of cytomegalovirus exposure and HLA in healthy donors (TCRdb year 2017). A note on the overall study: An earlier analysis of approximately 550 of the donors reported approximately 270 Gb of sequence data and approximately 110 million unique TCR beta sequences from about 179 million T cells. Approximately 310 gigabases of sequencing data and tens of millions of unique TCR sequences were included in an early release covering around 650 HLA-typed donors. Of the approximately 400 genotyped donors, less than 90% were placed in the genetic ancestry cluster associated with self-reported Caucasian donors. The study was designed to test whether signatures of past pathogen exposure could be identified by cataloging public T cell receptors. The study used immunosequencing to profile the T cell repertoires of 666 subjects and linked those repertoires to cytomegalovirus serostatus. A separate validation cohort of roughly 130 different subjects was used in addition to the roughly 670-subject first cohort. High-throughput TCR immunosequencing, statistical association of individual TCRs with disease status, and machine learning were combined to predict cytomegalovirus infection status. A later analysis re-analyzed previously published TCR beta repertoires from 660 or so donors and added high-resolution HLA genotyping to study TCR occurrence patterns. The later analysis used no new phenotypic data to find candidate immune exposures, relying instead on TCR beta sequences and their occurrence across donors. An earlier analysis of fewer than 700 of the donors applied high-throughput TCR beta sequencing to assess whether each TCR beta V gene segment acted as functional or pseudogenic. Alongside the repertoire data, information on donor age, sex, ethnicity and CMV serostatus was compiled. Genome-wide SNP genotypes for about 55% of the roughly 670 donors were used in a later genetic analysis, which treated that subset as a discovery cohort. All discovery cohort repertoires had been generated using a single sequencing platform. HLA typing included class I and class II loci at four-digit resolution. The number of typed donors differed by locus: about 629-640 for A, B, C, DRB1 and DQB1; approximately 530 for DQA1; 600 to 610 for DPA1; and around 450 for DPB1. A handful of DR-DQ haplotypes were handled as single units for association and clustering because linkage in the cohort was strong. On average, around 200,000 unique TCR beta nucleotide sequences were sequenced per donor among 398 genotyped donors of the cohort, with roughly 18% of those sequences being non-productive.

The library was built by means of the immunoSEQ multiplex PCR assay. A mixture of 60 forward primers for TCR Vbeta segments and 13 reverse primers for TCR Jbeta segments was used in the multiplex PCR. A multiplex PCR assay on genomic DNA amplified the CDR3 region of rearranged TCR beta genes. Amplified TCR beta libraries were sequenced as 87-base-pair reads on the Illumina HiSeq System. As for the original processing: A later analysis tallied around 82 million unique TCR beta chains across the 610 or so repertoires, and about 12 million of those chains were shared by two or more donors. Raw reads were error-corrected and collapsed into unique sequences by a nearest-neighbor algorithm in which closely related sequences were merged to remove PCR and sequencing errors. Alignment of CDR3 sequences to IMGT reference sequences was used to assign V, D and J gene segments. For a sequence to be retained, a match of at least six nucleotides was required to both a V gene segment and a J gene segment. Rearrangements were called productive when the CDR3 lacked stop codons and stayed in frame with V and J; all others were non-productive. Following IMGT convention, CDR3 was defined as the stretch from the second conserved V-encoded cysteine to the conserved J-encoded phenylalanine. In an earlier analysis of some 550 of the donors, sequences lacking an unambiguous match to a single V gene segment were excluded. An earlier analysis of under 750 of the donors called V segments functional above 56.7% productive rearrangements and segregating when the between-donor standard deviation exceeded 5%. A statistical classification framework was built for diagnosing cytomegalovirus status from the catalog of TCR beta chain sequences. In a later analysis, TCR nucleotide sequences were compared against IMGT/GENE-DB human TR gene sequences so that V and J genes could be assigned. Using the TCRdist pipeline, a later analysis assigned CDR3 sequences along with most-parsimonious VDJ recombination scenarios. In a later analysis, each TCR beta chain was defined by its CDR3 amino acid sequence together with its V-gene family, and reads lacking a unique V-gene family were excluded. A later analysis removed 592 highly shared, low-generation-probability nucleotide sequences to deal with suspected cross-contamination and a sequencing artifact. In a later analysis, a clonal expansion index for each public chain was calculated from normalized within-repertoire ranks of inferred template counts. In a later analysis, generation probabilities were computed using a VDJ recombination model fitted to out-of-frame rearrangements, and the results were checked against IGoR. In a later analysis, hypergeometric tests were used to score TCR-TCR, TCR-HLA and TCR-CMV co-occurrence, with a repertoire-size bias correction applied to TCR pairs. False discovery rates were estimated in a later analysis by permuting HLA or CMV assignments 20 times. In a later analysis, co-occurring TCRs were grouped with DBSCAN, and TCRdist sequence similarity was added when clustering was performed within HLA-allele-positive subsets. Co-occurrence clustering excluded repertoires with fewer than 30,000 or more than 120,000 public chains, plus five with anomalous nucleotide sharing. This is the immuneACCESS table as TCRdb keeps it, with only in-frame sequences that have V and J called. A part of the clones is gone; compared with another copy, unresolved V genes explain less than half, and the rest is unexplained. That table is the source of V, J and clone size, and D and trimming were worked out from the DNA. Here the sample has roughly 150,000 clones; around three quarters occur a single time. The ten largest clones take up approximately 2.3% of the sample.

What the work shows at the level of the full study, not this receptor alone: A further reported finding was that TCR beta sequences accurately predicted the HLA-A and HLA-B alleles for most subjects in the first cohort. Cytomegalovirus status was reported to be diagnosed by the classifier with high specificity and sensitivity in both the original and validation cohorts. Correlated functional status among segregating V segments might be attributable to linkage disequilibrium, but an unknown experimental factor could not be ruled out. The presence/absence analyses assumed that sequencing depth was roughly uniform across donors, and that assumption may not be true. In an earlier analysis of around 600 of the donors, most TCR beta V segments appeared in productive rearrangements about 90% or about 30% of the time, broadly matching IMGT annotations. A later analysis found that most CMV-associated TCR beta chains appeared HLA-restricted, with HLA associations seemingly driven largely by CMV exposure. Because HLA typing was missing for some donors at each locus, association tests included only the typed subset. According to a later genetic analysis, donors in an Asian-associated ancestry cluster had fewer N-insertions in productive TCRs than the approximately 650-donor mean. In vitro tests confirmed that a few of the cytomegalovirus-associated TCR beta chains recognize cytomegalovirus antigens. In a later analysis, around 15,000 TCR beta sequences were associated with specific HLA alleles at a false discovery rate of 0.05. Compared with equally common non-associated chains, HLA-associated TCR beta chains in a later analysis were more clonally expanded and had lower generation probabilities. Some IMGT-functional V segments, including TRBV6-2 and TRBV6-3, could not be told apart with the 87-base-pair reads, so those segments were excluded. A cluster of highly shared sequence variants was judged likely to represent a technical artifact of the sequencing pipeline. In this cohort, only TCR beta chains were sequenced, and detectable features were limited by the absence of alpha or paired-chain data. An association between a missense DCLRE1C variant and V-gene and J-gene trimming of TCR beta chains was found in a later genetic analysis and replicated in an independent cohort. In a later analysis, TCR association rates were found to vary across HLA loci, with the most associated TCRs seen for DRB1 alleles and the fewest for HLA-C alleles. According to a later analysis, parvovirus B19, influenza, CMV and Epstein-Barr virus appeared linked to several top co-occurrence clusters. Assigning TCR associations to individual alleles was difficult when HLA alleles, especially DR and DQ, strongly co-occurred. Immune exposure information for the cohort was limited to CMV serostatus. A total of roughly 160 TCR beta chains were listed by the study as associated with cytomegalovirus. Because counts were too low, roughly 17 rarely observed V segments, including chromosome 9 orphons, were left out of the earlier analysis of about 500 of the donors. The authors suggested that the approach could potentially be generalized to other disease states and immunological phenotypes. Most TCR sequences were seen in very few donors, while some public TCRs were found in many individuals.

To note about this clone: Its recognized antigen is unknown. No much larger clonotype is one base removed from it; base qualities were not supplied.

The cohort consisted of 600 or so healthy bone marrow donors. At the time of sampling, all cohort members were nominally healthy, though unrecorded immune exposures were likely present. The donor was CMV seropositive and belonged to the group of 250 to 300 seropositive cohort members. Every donor gave a peripheral blood sample, and the peripheral blood mononuclear cells from that sample were used for TCR beta sequencing. The Qiagen DNeasy Blood Extraction Kit was used to extract genomic DNA from the blood cell samples. From the cysteine through the phenylalanine, the CDR3 covers 18 amino acids. Of all the DNA, just the CDR3 is kept, 54 bases in frame from base 1. Relative to germline, V is missing 1 base and J is missing 0 bases, with 3 bases of the junction outside any gene match. CDR1 and CDR2, per the germline V gene, are MGHRA and YSYEKL.

Sequenced material: PBMCs. This chain joins TRBV4-1 to TRBJ2-1, and 13 junction bases match TRBD2. The receptor's source is a man in his fifties or sixties in good health and CMV-seropositive. CDR3 loop: CASSQGTSGGHSYNEQFF. The DNA sequence is as follows: TGCGCCAGCAGCCAAGGGACTAGCGGGGGTCACTCCTACAATGAGCAGTTCTTC.